This T cell receptor (beta chain) was identified in a study of shared clonotypes between healthy human individuals. CDR3 length equals 14 residues. The V gene's germline CDR1 is SNHLY and CDR2 FYNNEI. The V end lost 4 bases, the J end lost 0 bases, and 7 bases lay between the germline ends. Assay used: immunoSEQ multiplex PCR; TCRdb lists only in-frame clones, some missing. Here the sample spans 1.6 million or so clones, around 97% being singletons. As concerns this clone: The sample contains more than one DNA sequence encoding this CDR3.

Sequencing was done on a sample of naive CD4+ T cells sorted from blood. As to subset: CD45RA+ positively selected. The receptor was derived from a young man in good health. The V call is TRBV2, the J call TRBJ2-4, with no clear D. CDR3 coding DNA: TGTGCCAGCAGTGGGCGTCTAGCCAAAAACATTCAGTACTTC. The encoded protein is CASSGRLAKNIQYF. The full variable domain, its missing parts supplied by reference TRBV2 and TRBJ2-4, is EPEVTQTPSHQVTQMGQEVILRCVPISNHLYFYWYRQILGQKVEFLVSFYNNEISEKSEIFDDQFSVERPDGSNFTLKIRSTKLEDSAMYFCASSGRLAKNIQYFGAGTRLSVL.